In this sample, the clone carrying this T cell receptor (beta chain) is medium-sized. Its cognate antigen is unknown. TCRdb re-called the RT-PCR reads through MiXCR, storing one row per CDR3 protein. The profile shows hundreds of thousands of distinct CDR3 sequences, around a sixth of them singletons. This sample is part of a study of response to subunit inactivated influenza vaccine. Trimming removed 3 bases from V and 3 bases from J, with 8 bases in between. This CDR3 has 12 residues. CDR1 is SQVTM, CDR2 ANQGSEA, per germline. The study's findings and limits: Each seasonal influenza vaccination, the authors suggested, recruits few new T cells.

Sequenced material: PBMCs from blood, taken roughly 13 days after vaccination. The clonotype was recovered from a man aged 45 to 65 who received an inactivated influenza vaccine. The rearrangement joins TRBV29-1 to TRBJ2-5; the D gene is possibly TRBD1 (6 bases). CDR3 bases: TGCAGCGTTGAGCCAGGGGAAGAGACCCAGTACTTC. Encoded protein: CSVEPGEETQYF.